One and the same sample provided the 26 T cell receptor beta chains below, sequenced in a study of T-cell memory formation after mild COVID-19 (dated by TCRdb to about 2021). Libraries came from 5' RACE. Sequencing relied on an Illumina NovaSeq 6000. TCRdb itself trimmed the public reads at Q25 with fastp, ran MiXCR and retained productive beta chains. Under each unique CDR3 protein, matching rows form one entry showing the most common genes and DNA. This sample comprises about 320,000 distinct CDR3 sequences, roughly 13% of them detected only once. Approximately 22% of the sample is in the top ten clones. Sample: PBMCs or a T cell subset sorted from them (not recorded which). The receptor set was obtained from a young man who had mild COVID-19 (a few samples of this study predate the infection). The sample titles of this study are shuffled in the database, so cell type and time point are left out; the donor was told from shared clones.

This chain links TRBV4-3 with TRBJ2-5; D is ambiguous. This CDR3 region has 13 residues. The V gene lost 1 base and the J gene lost 3 bases, with 6 bases spanning the gap. Germline lookup yields CDR1 LGHNA and CDR2 YSLEER. CDR3 coding DNA: TGCGCCAGCAGCCAAGGGGCGAAAGAGACCCAGTACTTC. Protein: CASSQGAKETQYF.

The CDR3 region has the DNA TGTGCCAGCCAGGGGGGACAGGAGTTTGAAAAACTGTTTTTT. It translates to CASQGGQEFEKLFF. The chain has TRBV2 and TRBJ1-4; 8 bases map to TRBD1. The CDR3 runs to 14 residues. CDR1 and CDR2 from the germline V gene are SNHLY and FYNNEI. V shed 8 bases and J 7 bases; nucleotides not matched to a gene: 9.

The V and J genes are TRBV24-1 and TRBJ2-3; 7 bases agree with TRBD2. This CDR3 is 16 amino acids long. The trim removed 2 bases at V and 1 base at J, leaving 5 bases unmatched. CDR1 is KGHDR, CDR2 SFDVKD, per germline. In DNA, the CDR3 is TGTGCCACCAGTGATTCGACTAGCAGGGGCACAGATACGCAGTATTTT. It is translated as CATSDSTSRGTDTQYF.

This clonotype turned up a few times. The chain recombines TRBV6-5 with TRBJ2-2; D unclear. V was clipped by 6 bases and J by 0 bases, with 14 bases between them. There are 16 residues in the CDR3. Germline V gives CDR1 MNHEY, CDR2 SVGAGI. Here the CDR3 reads CASSPRSRSNTGELFF. The CDR3 DNA is TGTGCCAGCAGCCCCCGTTCCAGGTCGAACACCGGGGAGCTGTTTTTT.

The chain recombines TRBV7-9 with TRBJ2-7; a weak D match, TRBD1 (6 bases). Germline V gene lookup returns CDR1 SEHNR and CDR2 FQNEAQ (reference sequence). Trimming removed 5 bases from V and 7 bases from J, with 12 bases in between. This CDR3 spans 12 amino acids. The CDR3: CASSKRQEEQYF. The CDR3 DNA follows: TGTGCCAGCAGCAAGCGACAGGAGGAGCAGTACTTC.

The genes are TRBV7-2 and TRBJ2-3, with a weak D call TRBD2 (5 bases). Germline values: CDR1 SGHTA, CDR2 FQGNSA. V lost 5 bases to trimming and J lost 5 bases, with 8 bases between them. The CDR3 loop spans 12 amino acids. As DNA, the CDR3 is TGTGCCAGCAGCGGCAGCGGAGATACGCAGTATTTT. Translated, it gives CASSGSGDTQYF.

This clonotype was seen many times. The V gene is TRBV5-1, the J gene TRBJ2-1; tentatively, D is TRBD2 (7 bases). This CDR3 has 15 residues. Trimming pared 0 bases from V and 1 base from J, leaving 8 bases between. Germline V CDR1 and CDR2: SGHRS, YFSETQ. In nucleotides, the CDR3 is TGCGCCAGCAGCTTGGAGGGGGGGTCCTACAATGAGCAGTTCTTC. This encodes CASSLEGGSYNEQFF. Drawing the rest from reference TRBV5-1 and TRBJ2-1, the complete variable domain is KAGVTQTPRYLIKTRGQQVTLSCSPISGHRSVSWYQQTPGQGLQFLFEYFSETQRNKGNFPGRFSGRQFSNSRSEMNVSTLELGDSALYLCASSLEGGSYNEQFFGPGTRLTVL.

The rearrangement uses TRBV6-5 and TRBJ2-5; tentatively, D is TRBD1 or TRBD2 (5 bases each). Looked up from germline, CDR1 is MNHEY and CDR2 is SVGAGI. The CDR3 extends over 15 amino acids. V shed 0 bases and J shed 6 bases, with 14 bases lying between them. The CDR3 sequence is CASSYSTEGLKTQYF. In nucleotides, the CDR3 is TGTGCCAGCAGTTACTCAACAGAGGGGTTGAAGACCCAGTACTTC.

This clonotype occurred many times. The chain combines TRBV6-5 with TRBJ2-1; TRBD2 matches 10 bases. The CDR3 loop spans 14 amino acids. Germline trimming cut 4 bases from V and 4 bases from J; bases unmatched to any gene: 1. The V gene's germline CDR1 is MNHEY and CDR2 SVGAGI. The CDR3 is CASSSSGGYNEQFF. CDR3 DNA: TGTGCCAGCAGTTCTAGCGGGGGTTACAATGAGCAGTTCTTC.

This clonotype turned up a few times. This chain joins TRBV4-2 and TRBJ1-2, with a possible D match to TRBD1 (6 bases). The CDR3 length is 14 residues. Between the trimmed V and J ends, which lost 1 base and 4 bases, there was a span of 10 bases. From germline, CDR1 is LGHNA and CDR2 YNFKEQ. The CDR3 region is CASSQASGAYGYTF. The CDR3 DNA follows: TGTGCCAGCAGCCAAGCATCAGGGGCCTATGGCTACACCTTC.

The chain joins TRBV24-1 to TRBJ2-5; 9 bases agree with TRBD1. V lost 3 bases to trimming and J lost 3 bases; unmatched junction nucleotides: 4. Germline loops: CDR1 KGHDR, CDR2 SFDVKD. This CDR3 comprises 15 residues. CDR3 loop: CATSDARTGEETQYF. The DNA of the CDR3 is TGTGCCACCAGTGATGCCCGGACAGGGGAAGAGACCCAGTACTTC.

The sample holds many counts of this clonotype. The chain couples TRBV5-1 to TRBJ2-1; D possibly corresponds to TRBD1 (5 bases). Germline values: CDR1 SGHRS, CDR2 YFSETQ. CDR3 size: 16 residues. The V gene lost 0 bases and the J gene lost 8 bases, with 18 bases spanning the gap. Here the CDR3 reads CASSLGGGPPGYEQFF. Here the CDR3 DNA reads TGCGCCAGCAGCTTGGGAGGTGGACCCCCAGGGTATGAGCAGTTCTTC.

This clonotype was counted only a few times. The chain recombines TRBV9 with TRBJ1-4; D perhaps matches TRBD1 (6 bases). V was trimmed by 0 bases and J by 3 bases, leaving 9 bases between them. The germline V gene encodes CDR1 SGDLS and CDR2 YYNGEE. This CDR3 is 15 amino acids long. CDR3 in DNA: TGTGCCAGCAGCGTAGTGGGGGCAGCTAATGAAAAACTGTTTTTT. Translating it yields CASSVVGAANEKLFF.

This clonotype was detected many times. The chain recombines TRBV12-3 or TRBV12-4 with TRBJ2-5; 7 bases are shared with TRBD2. This CDR3 spans 14 amino acids. With 6 bases clipped from V and 4 bases from J, the junction kept 8 bases outside the gene matches. CDR3 region: CASRSSSGGETQYF. CDR3 DNA sequence: TGTGCCAGCAGGTCCTCGTCGGGGGGAGAGACCCAGTACTTC.

This clonotype has more than one count but fewer than ten. The CDR3 DNA follows: TGTGCCAGCAGCTTAATACTGGAGACCCAGTACTTC. Its translation is CASSLILETQYF. The chain recombines TRBV7-6 with TRBJ2-5; D gene uncertain. Germline V gives CDR1 SGHVS, CDR2 FNYEAQ. V was pared by 2 bases and J by 5 bases, with 6 bases between. The CDR3 totals 12 residues.

In this sample, this clonotype turned up a few times. The chain couples TRBV27 to TRBJ2-2, with D perhaps matching TRBD2 (6 bases). Between the trimmed V and J ends, which lost 6 bases and 3 bases, there was a span of 11 bases. The germline V gene encodes CDR1 MNHEY and CDR2 SMNVEV (reference sequence). This CDR3 is built from 14 residues. The CDR3 nucleotides are TGTGCCAGCAGGAGGGGACTGTACACCGGGGAGCTGTTTTTT. Amino acid sequence: CASRRGLYTGELFF.

This clonotype was counted a few times. The chain links TRBV12-3 or TRBV12-4 to TRBJ1-5; D is unresolved. The CDR3 covers 14 residues. V gave up 8 bases and J gave up 0 bases, with 11 bases separating them. The CDR3: CASHPGYSNQPQHF. The CDR3 nucleotides are TGTGCCAGCCATCCCGGTTATAGCAATCAGCCCCAGCATTTT.

The V and J genes are TRBV4-2 and TRBJ2-1; the match to TRBD2 covers 12 bases. The germline V gene encodes CDR1 LGHNA and CDR2 YNFKEQ. There are 17 residues in the CDR3. With 0 bases clipped from V and 4 bases from J, the junction kept 4 bases outside the gene matches. The CDR3 DNA follows: TGTGCCAGCAGCCAAGAGACTAGCGGGGGCGTTTACAATGAGCAGTTCTTC. It encodes CASSQETSGGVYNEQFF.

This clonotype was seen ten or more times. V usage is TRBV5-5 and J usage is TRBJ1-3, with a weak D call TRBD1 (6 bases). V lost 2 bases and J 0 bases, leaving 12 bases between the germline ends. Looked up from germline, CDR1 is SGHKS and CDR2 is YYEKEE (reference sequence). The CDR3 totals 16 residues. CDR3 nucleotide sequence: TGTGCCAGCAGCTTAGGACAGACGAGCTCTGGAAACACCATATATTTT. Translated, it gives CASSLGQTSSGNTIYF.

The chain combines TRBV16 with TRBJ1-3, with 10 bases fitting TRBD1. The CDR3 is 16 amino acids. Germline V gene data show CDR1 as KGHSY and CDR2 as FQNENV. V lost 4 bases and J lost 2; bases outside the gene matches: 5. CDR3 DNA: TGTGCCAGCAGCCGGGACAGGGGAGCACCTGGAAACACCATATATTTT. Protein sequence: CASSRDRGAPGNTIYF. The variable domain in full, completed from reference TRBV16 and TRBJ1-3, reads GEEVAQTPKHLVRGEGQKAKLYCAPIKGHSYVFWYQQVLKNEFKFLISFQNENVFDETGMPKERFSAKCLPNSPCSLEIQATKLEDSAVYFCASSRDRGAPGNTIYFGEGSWLTVV.

In its sample, this clonotype was seen many times. The chain carries TRBV5-1 and TRBJ2-2; 8 bases agree with TRBD1. Trimming took 5 bases from V and 0 from J; bases not matched to a gene: 3. CDR3 length equals 15 residues. Germline values: CDR1 SGHRS, CDR2 YFSETQ. The CDR3 sequence: CASRRQGTNTGELFF. The CDR3 DNA sequence: TGCGCCAGCAGAAGACAGGGGACGAACACCGGGGAGCTGTTTTTT.

This clonotype has a handful of counts. The chain uses TRBV4-2 and TRBJ1-1; D gene ambiguous. CDR1 is LGHNA and CDR2 is YNFKEQ in the germline V gene. There are 15 residues in the CDR3. Deletions cut 0 bases from V and 5 bases from J, with 13 bases between. Here the CDR3 reads CASSQDGEGGTEAFF. CDR3 bases: TGTGCCAGCAGCCAAGATGGAGAGGGTGGGACTGAAGCTTTCTTT.

The chain couples TRBV12-3 or TRBV12-4 to TRBJ2-5, with 11 bases lining up with TRBD1. The CDR3 contains 14 residues. The ends lost 7 bases at V and 4 bases at J; junction bases unmatched: 5. The CDR3 nucleotides are TGTGCCAGCATCACTGGGACAGGGGGAGAGACCCAGTACTTC. Its translation is CASITGTGGETQYF.

The chain uses TRBV4-1 and TRBJ1-5; 8 positions match TRBD1. V lost 2 bases, J lost 12 bases, and 12 bases stayed unmatched. The CDR3 is 15 amino acids. The germline V gene encodes CDR1 MGHRA and CDR2 YSYEKL. CDR3 amino acids: CASSQPGQAVLSQHF. For the CDR3, the DNA is TGCGCCAGCAGCCAACCGGGACAGGCCGTTTTAAGCCAGCATTTT.

V usage is TRBV6-1 and J usage is TRBJ2-7, with 9 bases aligning to TRBD1. The CDR3 is 15 amino acids. The ends lost 8 bases at V and 0 bases at J; junction bases unmatched: 8. CDR1 and CDR2 from the germline V gene are MNHNS and SASEGT. The CDR3 region has the DNA TGTGCCAGCGCTACAGGGGGCTGGGCCTCCTACGAGCAGTACGTC. Amino acids: CASATGGWASYEQYV.

The chain couples TRBV28 to TRBJ1-5, with TRBD1 as a possible D gene (5 bases). Germline lookup yields CDR1 MDHEN and CDR2 SYDVKM. Trimming took off 3 bases at V and 6 bases at J, with 12 bases between the two ends. The CDR3 sequence is 14 residues long. The CDR3 DNA reads TGTGCCAGCAGTTTGGGGGGTTTTGTTCAGCCCCAGCATTTT. Protein: CASSLGGFVQPQHF. The full variable domain, in which reference TRBV28 and TRBJ1-5 provide the parts outside the CDR3, is DVKVTQSSRYLVKRTGEKVFLECVQDMDHENMFWYRQDPGLGLRLIYFSYDVKMKEKGDIPEGYSVSREKKERFSLILESASTNQTSMYLCASSLGGFVQPQHFGDGTRLSIL.